Below, 7 T cell receptor beta chains from the same sample are listed, as sequenced in a study of T cell responses to AZD1222 COVID-19 vaccine. Profiled with immunoSEQ multiplex PCR; TCRdb holds only in-frame clones, not every one. The sample comprises 110,000 to 150,000 clones, roughly 90% of which are singletons, and approximately 3.5% rests with the top ten. The sequencing used peripheral blood, collected 28 days after the second AZD1222 dose. These receptors were collected from an adult who received the AZD1222 COVID-19 vaccine.

The V and J genes are TRBV19 and TRBJ2-2; the D is unclear. Germline V gene data show CDR1 as LNHDA and CDR2 as SQIVND (reference sequence). Trimming took 5 bases from V and 2 from J, leaving 6 bases between them. The CDR3 spans 13 residues. The CDR3 nucleotides are TGTGCCAGTAGTTCAGGCAACACCGGGGAGCTGTTTTTT. Amino acids: CASSSGNTGELFF.

In the case of this clone: Other DNA sequences within the sample encode an identical CDR3. V is TRBV6-5 and J is TRBJ1-1, with D maybe TRBD1 (6 bases). This CDR3 has 13 amino acids. Germline lookup yields CDR1 MNHEY and CDR2 SVGAGI. Trimming pared 5 bases from V and 1 base from J, leaving 8 bases between. The DNA for the CDR3 is TGTGCCAGCAGTCGGACAGAGAACACTGAAGCTTTCTTT. This gives the protein CASSRTENTEAFF.

The J gene is TRBJ1-3, the V gene TRBV7-2; 11 bases agree with TRBD1. The CDR3 spans 19 residues. Germline V gives CDR1 SGHTA, CDR2 FQGNSA. V was pared by 0 bases and J by 2 bases, with 9 bases of the junction left unmatched. CDR3 nucleotides: TGTGCCAGCAGCTTAGCCCCCCGGGACAGGGGGTTCGCTGGAAACACCATATATTTT. This codes for CASSLAPRDRGFAGNTIYF.

The rearrangement joins TRBV7-2 to TRBJ1-2, with a tentative D call TRBD1 (5 bases). Deletions cut 0 bases from V and 8 bases from J, with 10 bases between. Looked up from germline, CDR1 is SGHTA and CDR2 is FQGNSA. The CDR3 length is 13 residues. The CDR3 protein is CASSLAGTGGYTF. In DNA form, the CDR3 reads TGTGCCAGCAGCTTAGCTGGGACTGGAGGCTACACCTTC.

V and J are TRBV3-1 (or the pseudogene TRBV3-2) and TRBJ1-1; TRBD1 agrees at 7 bases. Germline CDR1 is LGHDT and CDR2 is YNNKEL (reference sequence). The ends lost 4 bases at V and 7 bases at J; junction bases unmatched: 3. The CDR3 runs 12 residues. The CDR3 reads CASSLGTVEAFF. The DNA for the CDR3 is TGTGCCAGCAGCCTCGGGACAGTTGAAGCTTTCTTT.

CDR3 in DNA: TGTGCCAGCAGCCTGGGACTAGCGGGGCCTACGGCAGATACGCAGTATTTT. This gives the protein CASSLGLAGPTADTQYF. V usage is TRBV5-8 and J usage is TRBJ2-3; 13 bases match TRBD2. The junction had 9 bases not matched to a gene; V was cut back by 4 bases and J by 4 bases. The CDR3 extends over 17 amino acids. Germline assignment: CDR1 SGHTS and CDR2 YDEGEE. Full variable domain (remainder filled in from reference TRBV5-8 and TRBJ2-3): EAGVTQSPTHLIKTRGQQATLRCSPISGHTSVYWYQQALGLGLQFLLWYDEGEERNRGNFPPRFSGRQFPNYSSELNVNALELEDSALYLCASSLGLAGPTADTQYFGPGTRLTVL.

The V call is TRBV7-2, the J call TRBJ1-2; D is undetermined. The germline gives CDR1 SGHTA, CDR2 FQGNSA. V was trimmed by 4 bases and J by 5 bases, leaving 5 bases between them. The CDR3 runs 11 residues. The CDR3 region has the DNA TGTGCCAGCAGCTCCCGATATGGCTACACCTTC. Its protein product is CASSSRYGYTF. The entire variable domain, with the rest obtained from reference TRBV7-2 and TRBJ1-2, is as follows: GAGVSQSPSNKVTEKGKDVELRCDPISGHTALYWYRQSLGQGLEFLIYFQGNSAPDKSGLPSDRFSAERTGGSVSTLTIQRTQQEDSAVYLCASSSRYGYTFGSGTRLTVV.